This TCR beta chain appears in the sequencing data of a study of human T cells and chemical hapten exposure. Concerning this clonotype: Germline and junction disagree at one end, which may indicate a read error.

In the library, unique molecular identifiers were attached to individual cDNA molecules. TCRdb analysed the RACE reads with MiXCR anew, one entry per CDR3 protein. The repertoire holds under 300,000 distinct CDR3 sequences, with about 8.1% as singletons. The length of the CDR3 is 14 residues. Regarding time point: pre-sensitization, week 0. Described treatment: therapeutic diphenylcyclopropenone sensitization with weekly scalp DPC. The V and J genes are TRBV12-3 or TRBV12-4 and TRBJ2-5, with D unclear. The TCR originated in a woman in her 40s with alopecia areata. Some clones in this sample may be carry-over from other donors' samples. The specimen was whole blood, collected in connection with sensitization to the hapten diphenylcyclopropenone (DPC). The chain's CDR3 is CASNLGAIQETQYF. CDR3 in DNA: TGTGCCAGCAATTTAGGTGCTATCCAAGAGACCCAGTACTTC.